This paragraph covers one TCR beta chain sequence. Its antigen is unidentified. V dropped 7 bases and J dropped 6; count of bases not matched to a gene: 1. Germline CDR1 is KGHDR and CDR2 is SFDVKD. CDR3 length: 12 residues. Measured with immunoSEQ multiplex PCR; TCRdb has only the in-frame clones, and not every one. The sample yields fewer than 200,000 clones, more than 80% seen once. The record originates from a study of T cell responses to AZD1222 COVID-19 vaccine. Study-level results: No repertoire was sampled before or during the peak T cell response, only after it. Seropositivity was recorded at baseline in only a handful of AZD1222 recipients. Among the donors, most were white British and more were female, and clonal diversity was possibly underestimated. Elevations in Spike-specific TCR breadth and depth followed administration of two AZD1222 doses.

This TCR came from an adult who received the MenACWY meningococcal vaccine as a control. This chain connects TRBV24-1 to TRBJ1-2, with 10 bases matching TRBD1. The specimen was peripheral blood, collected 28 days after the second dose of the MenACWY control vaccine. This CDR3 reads CATRGQGHGYTF. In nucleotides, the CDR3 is TGTGCCACCAGGGGACAGGGGCATGGCTACACCTTC.